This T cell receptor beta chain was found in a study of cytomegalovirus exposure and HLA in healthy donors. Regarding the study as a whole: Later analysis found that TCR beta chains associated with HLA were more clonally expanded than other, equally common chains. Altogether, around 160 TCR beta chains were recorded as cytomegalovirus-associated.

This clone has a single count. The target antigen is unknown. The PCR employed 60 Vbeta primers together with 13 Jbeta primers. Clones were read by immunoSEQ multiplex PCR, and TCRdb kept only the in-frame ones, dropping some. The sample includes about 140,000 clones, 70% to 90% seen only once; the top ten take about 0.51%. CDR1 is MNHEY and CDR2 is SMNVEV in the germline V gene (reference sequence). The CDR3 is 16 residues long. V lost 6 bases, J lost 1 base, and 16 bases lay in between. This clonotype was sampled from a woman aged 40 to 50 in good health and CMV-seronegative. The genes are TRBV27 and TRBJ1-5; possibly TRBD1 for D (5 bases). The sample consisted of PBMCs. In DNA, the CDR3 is TGTGCCAGCAGCTCCGGGGGGGGAAGGAGCAATCAGCCCCAGCATTTT. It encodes CASSSGGGRSNQPQHF.